This T cell receptor beta chain emerged from a study of blood T cell repertoires in COVID-19. Study summary: COVID-19 samples from acute and convalescent phases originated in the United States, Italy and Spain. PBMCs, B-cell-depleted T cells, or T cells were the source of the cDNA or gDNA that made up the material.

Authors' data handling: By means of reference gene primer amplification, nucleated cell counts were estimated. The repertoire was sequenced with immunoSEQ multiplex PCR; TCRdb's copy has only in-frame clones and lacks some. That table is the source of V, J and clone size, and D and trimming were worked out from the DNA. In the table there are 65,000 or so clones, approximately 84% of which are singletons. Per germline, CDR1 MNHNS and CDR2 SASEGT. V lost 6 bases to trimming and J lost 6 bases; unmatched junction nucleotides: 9. CDR3 length: 15 residues. V usage is TRBV6-1 and J usage is TRBJ1-5; 9 nucleotides agree with TRBD1. The receptor was isolated from a man in his fifties or sixties with acute or convalescent COVID-19. The source material was peripheral blood. CDR3 sequence reads: CASRRDREAGQPQHF. The DNA of the CDR3 is TGTGCCAGCAGAAGGGACAGGGAAGCGGGTCAGCCCCAGCATTTT.